The 11 T cell receptor beta chains presented below share a single source sample, sequenced in a study of response to subunit inactivated influenza vaccine. TCRdb recomputed calls from the RT-PCR reads with MiXCR, one row per CDR3 protein. The sample has 430,000 or so distinct CDR3 sequences; roughly 9.7% are singletons. The sample consisted of PBMCs from blood, taken roughly 6 weeks after vaccination. These receptors came from a man in his forties or fifties who received an inactivated influenza vaccine.

The table lists this clonotype with many counts. V and J are TRBV12-3 or TRBV12-4 and TRBJ2-2; D is tentatively TRBD1 or TRBD2 (7 bases each). Trimming took off 6 bases at V and 4 bases at J, with 18 bases between the two ends. This CDR3 spans 16 amino acids. CDR3 residues: CASSPGGTVGTGELFF. CDR3 in DNA: TGTGCCAGCAGCCCCGGGGGGACAGTTGGCACCGGGGAGCTGTTTTTT.

This clonotype showed up many times. V gene TRBV5-6 combines with J gene TRBJ2-1; unclear D gene. Per the germline V gene, CDR1 is SGHDT and CDR2 is YYEEEE. V shed 1 base and J shed 0 bases, with 11 bases lying between them. This CDR3 is 16 amino acids long. The CDR3 DNA sequence: TGTGCCAGCAGCTTGTATAGGTCTACCTCCTACAATGAGCAGTTCTTC. Its translation is CASSLYRSTSYNEQFF.

There are many counts of this clonotype. The chain has TRBV29-1 and TRBJ2-1; TRBD1 or TRBD2 may be the D gene (5 bases each). Germline CDR1 reads SQVTM; CDR2 reads ANQGSEA. Trimming shortened V by 7 bases and J by 9 bases, and 22 bases separated the two germline ends. The CDR3 runs 14 residues. CDR3 sequence: CSGRVQSEGGEQFF. CDR3 nucleotide sequence: TGCAGCGGCAGGGTCCAGAGCGAGGGTGGTGAGCAGTTCTTC.

The chain uses TRBV30 and TRBJ2-7; TRBD1 or TRBD2 may be the D gene (5 bases each). In germline, CDR1 is GTSNPN, CDR2 SVGIG (reference sequence). With 1 base removed from V and 7 bases from J, the gap between germline ends came to 20 bases. The CDR3 has 15 residues. The CDR3: CAWSAPGTGLREQYF. The CDR3 bases are TGTGCCTGGAGTGCCCCCGGGACCGGCCTGAGGGAGCAGTACTTC.

This rearrangement joins TRBV20-1 to TRBJ2-1, with unresolved D. V was trimmed by 6 bases and J by 6 bases, leaving 15 bases between them. The CDR3 sequence is 13 residues long. The germline CDR1 and CDR2 sequences are DFQATT and SNEGSKA (reference sequence). The DNA of the CDR3 is TGCAGTGCCACCGAGCTAGGTCCCAATGAGCAGTTCTTC. Its protein product is CSATELGPNEQFF.

This clonotype was observed a few times. This chain joins TRBV10-2 and TRBJ1-6; D is ambiguous. Between the trimmed V and J ends, which lost 3 bases and 2 bases, there was a span of 5 bases. The CDR3 spans 14 residues. Germline CDR1 is WSHSY and CDR2 is SAAADI. The CDR3 here is CASSDNTYNSPLHF. CDR3 DNA sequence: TGCGCCAGCAGTGACAACACCTATAATTCACCCCTCCACTTT.

The sample holds a few counts of this clonotype. This chain joins TRBV5-1 and TRBJ2-1, with TRBD2 as a possible D gene (6 bases). With 4 bases removed from V and 7 bases from J, the gap between germline ends came to 12 bases. Germline-derived CDR1 and CDR2 are SGHRS and YFSETQ. This CDR3 region has 13 residues. The CDR3 loop is CASSKGTANEQFF. CDR3 nucleotide sequence: TGCGCCAGCAGCAAGGGGACTGCGAATGAGCAGTTCTTC.

This clonotype was recorded a few times. The V and J genes are TRBV5-5 and TRBJ2-1, with 9 nucleotides matching TRBD1. The V gene's germline CDR1 is SGHKS and CDR2 YYEKEE (reference sequence). Trimming took 4 bases from V and 7 from J; bases not matched to a gene: 9. The CDR3 is 15 amino acids. Written as DNA, the CDR3 is TGTGCCAGCAGCACGAGGGGACAGGGCGCAAATGAGCAGTTCTTC. Amino acid sequence: CASSTRGQGANEQFF. Filled out from reference TRBV5-5 and TRBJ2-1, the complete variable domain reads DAGVTQSPTHLIKTRGQQVTLRCSPISGHKSVSWYQQVLGQGPQFIFQYYEKEERGRGNFPDRFSARQFPNYSSELNVNALLLGDSALYLCASSTRGQGANEQFFGPGTRLTVL.

The chain joins TRBV12-3 or TRBV12-4 to TRBJ2-1; 8 bases align to TRBD2. J lost 12 bases, V lost 0 bases, and 7 bases had no gene match. The length of the CDR3 is 14 residues. The CDR3 region is CASSLAGTSPGQFF. CDR3 coding DNA: TGTGCCAGCAGTTTAGCGGGGACTAGTCCAGGGCAGTTCTTC.

Only a few counts were recorded for this clonotype. J is TRBJ2-5 and V is TRBV9; D remains ambiguous. Trimming shortened V by 0 bases and J by 4 bases, and 10 bases separated the two germline ends. Germline assignment: CDR1 SGDLS and CDR2 YYNGEE. The CDR3 sequence is 14 residues long. The CDR3 region has the DNA TGTGCCAGCAGCGTAGGCCAACCGGCAGAGACCCAGTACTTC. Protein product: CASSVGQPAETQYF.

CDR3 sequence reads: CSARQLAGRETQYF. The CDR3 coding sequence is TGCAGTGCTAGGCAATTAGCGGGGCGAGAGACCCAGTACTTC. V gene TRBV20-1 combines with J gene TRBJ2-5, with TRBD2 matching 8 bases. CDR1 is DFQATT and CDR2 is SNEGSKA in the germline V gene (reference sequence). This CDR3 spans 14 amino acids. J gave up 4 bases and V 3 bases, and 7 bases lay outside the gene matches.